Listed below are T cell receptor beta chains from one sample, sequenced in a study of beta chain features in type 1 diabetes. TCRdb keeps only in-frame clones here, not all; method: immunoSEQ multiplex PCR. The sample holds about 340,000 clones, less than 10% seen once. Sequencing was performed on central memory CD4+ T cells from blood. The receptor source for this set is a woman younger than 35 in good health. Both conserved end residues are part of each CDR3. D genes are given only for firm matches. Some rows mark clone size as missing; the rest say once, few, many or name a class of expanded clone.

>TRBD2|TRBV7-3|TRBJ2-1|.
TGTGCCAGCAGCTCCGGACTAGCGGGAGGGTACAATGAGCAGTTCTTC
CASSSGLAGGYNEQFF
>.|TRBV5-1|TRBJ2-3|.
TGCGCCAGCAGCTATCCGGGGGAGGATACGCAGTATTTT
CASSYPGEDTQYF
>.|TRBV11-1|TRBJ1-1|few
TGTGCCAGCAGCCGGGGACTTAACACTGAAGCTTTCTTT
CASSRGLNTEAFF
>TRBD2|TRBV28|TRBJ2-7|few
TGTGCCAGCAGGCTGAATAGCGGGAGAGTCTACGAGCAGTACTTC
CASRLNSGRVYEQYF
>.|TRBV28|TRBJ2-7|many
TGTGCCAGCAGCCACACTAGTTCAGGCTTCGAGCAGTACTTC
CASSHTSSGFEQYF
>.|TRBV4-3|TRBJ1-4|many
TGCGCCAGCAGCCAAGACGGAGTCCGGGGAGAAAAACTGTTTTTT
CASSQDGVRGEKLFF
>.|TRBV14|TRBJ2-6|few
TGTGCCAGCAGCCCCGACAGGTATGGATTCTCTGGGGCCAACGTCCTGACTTTC
CASSPDRYGFSGANVLTF
>TRBD1|TRBV28|TRBJ1-2|.
TGTGCCAGCAGTCCCGGGACAGAATATGGCTACACCTTC
CASSPGTEYGYTF
>TRBD2|TRBV2|TRBJ2-5|few
TGTGCCAGCAGTTGGACTAGCGGGATCCCAGAGACCCGGTACTTC
CASSWTSGIPETRYF
>TRBD1|TRBV6-6|TRBJ2-7|few
TGTGCCAGCAGAGGACAGACAGGGGGCCCCTACGAGCAGTACTTC
CASRGQTGGPYEQYF
>TRBD2|TRBV15|TRBJ2-3|many
TGTGCCACCAGTCCCGTAGCGGGAAGCACAGATACGCAGTATTTT
CATSPVAGSTDTQYF
>.|TRBV14|TRBJ2-5|few
TGTGCCAGCAGCCAGGGGGCGGAGACCCAGTACTTC
CASSQGAETQYF
>.|TRBV11-2|TRBJ1-1|few
TGTGCCAGCAGCTCAAACGGGGGCTGGGGCACTGAAGCTTTCTTT
CASSSNGGWGTEAFF
>.|TRBV19|TRBJ2-5|.
TGTGCCAGCTCCTTGGACAGTAGCGGGGAGACCCAGTACTTC
CASSLDSSGETQYF
>.|TRBV28|TRBJ2-7|few
TGTGCCAGCAGCCCCCTCAATATTCGTGTGTGGATCTACGAGCAGTACTTC
CASSPLNIRVWIYEQYF
>.|TRBV9|TRBJ2-3|.
TGTGCCAGCAGCGTAGGCCGGTCCGATCGGGACCACTACTTGTTCGATACGCAGTATTTT
CASSVGRSDRDHYLFDTQYF
>TRBD1|TRBV18|TRBJ2-2|.
TGTGCCAGCTCACCAGACAGGGGAAACACCGGGGAGCTGTTTTTT
CASSPDRGNTGELFF
>TRBD2|TRBV4-3|TRBJ2-1|many
TGCGCCAGCAGCCAAGATCTAGCGGTAAGCTCCTACAATGAGCAGTTCTTC
CASSQDLAVSSYNEQFF
>TRBD2|TRBV7-3|TRBJ2-2|.
TGTGCCAGCAGCAAAACTAGCGGGACCACCGGGGAGCTGTTTTTT
CASSKTSGTTGELFF
>TRBD1|TRBV7-8|TRBJ1-4|many
TGTGCCAGCAGCGCGGGACAGCCTGGTGAAAAACTGTTTTTT
CASSAGQPGEKLFF
>.|TRBV7-9|TRBJ2-1|few
TGTGCCAGCAGCTTACGTGGAATGCTGTACAATGAGCAGTTCTTC
CASSLRGMLYNEQFF
>TRBD2|TRBV4-2|TRBJ2-5|.
TGTGCCAGCAGTTCCGGGACTAGCGGGTGGATGACCCAGTACTTC
CASSSGTSGWMTQYF
>.|TRBV5-6|TRBJ2-1|many
TGTGCCAGCAGCTTGATGGCGCGCAGCTCCTACAATGAGCAGTTCTTC
CASSLMARSSYNEQFF
>TRBD1|TRBV6-5|TRBJ2-7|few
TGTGCCAGCAGAAGGGGACAGCTCTCCTACGAGCAGTACTTC
CASRRGQLSYEQYF
>.|TRBV27|TRBJ2-5|few
TGTGCCAGCTCCCCCCAAGGAGAGACCCAGTACTTC
CASSPQGETQYF
>.|TRBV6-1|TRBJ2-2|.
TGTGCCAGCGAGTTTGGGCGGGGTAGGGCCGGGGAGCTGTTTTTT
CASEFGRGRAGELFF
>.|TRBV4-3|TRBJ2-2|few
TGCGCCAGCAGCCAAGCATTAACGAACACCGGGGAGCTGTTTTTT
CASSQALTNTGELFF
>.|TRBV5-6|TRBJ2-3|few
TGTGCCAGCAGCTCGACGCCCTCTACGCAGTATTTT
CASSSTPSTQYF
>TRBD2|TRBV7-2|TRBJ2-3|.
TGTGCCAGCAGCTTACGAGCGGGAGCTAGCACAGATACGCAGTATTTT
CASSLRAGASTDTQYF
>TRBD2|TRBV15|TRBJ2-4|.
TGTGCCACCAGCACGACTAGCGGGAGTGGGGCAGCGAACATTCAGTACTTC
CATSTTSGSGAANIQYF
>.|TRBV7-3|TRBJ2-7|.
TGTGCCAGCAGCACTAGAGGGGACAACTCCTACGAGCAGTACTTC
CASSTRGDNSYEQYF
>TRBD1|TRBV7-2|TRBJ1-2|.
TGTGCCAGCAGCATCGACAGGGTAAAAAACTATGGCTACACCTTC
CASSIDRVKNYGYTF
>.|TRBV6-5|TRBJ2-3|.
TGTGCCAGCACCTCGGACAGTCCCATCACATATACGCAGTATTTT
CASTSDSPITYTQYF
>.|TRBV11-2|TRBJ2-3|few
TGTGCCAGCAGCTTATTGCGCGATACGCAGTATTTT
CASSLLRDTQYF
>TRBD1|TRBV27|TRBJ2-6|many
TGTGCCAGCAGCCTGCGTTGGACAGGCGACTCTGGGGCCAACGTCCTGACTTTC
CASSLRWTGDSGANVLTF
>.|TRBV2|TRBJ1-1|many
TGTGCCAGCAGTGAAGATCTGCCGGGAATTATTGAAGCTTTCTTT
CASSEDLPGIIEAFF